The 17 T cell receptor beta chains listed next were all sequenced from one sample in a study of T-cell reconstitution after alpha-beta-depleted transplantation in children. This sample's TCRbeta library carried unique molecular identifier barcodes. TCRdb redid the calling of the PCR reads with MiXCR, one entry per CDR3 protein. This table holds 200,000 to 300,000 distinct CDR3 sequences, about 12% found once. Specimen: PBMCs from the stem cell graft donor, collected from the stem cell graft. Source of these receptors: a human donor who donated a stem cell graft to a child with acute lymphoblastic leukemia.

This clonotype was counted many times. V gene TRBV29-1 combines with J gene TRBJ2-7; a possible D gene is TRBD1 (6 bases). Trimming stripped 6 bases from V and 2 bases from J, with 14 bases between. The CDR3 contains 13 residues. Germline CDR1 and CDR2: SQVTM and ANQGSEA. The CDR3 protein is CSVWEQGPYEQYF. The CDR3, as DNA: TGCAGCGTCTGGGAACAGGGCCCCTACGAGCAGTACTTC.

This clonotype appeared many times. V gene TRBV20-1 combines with J gene TRBJ2-1; 9 bases align to TRBD2. This CDR3 spans 15 amino acids. J was trimmed by 7 bases and V by 6 bases; bases with no gene match: 13. Germline V gives CDR1 DFQATT, CDR2 SNEGSKA (reference sequence). The CDR3 region is CSAQGASGAENEQFF. CDR3 DNA: TGCAGTGCCCAAGGGGCTAGCGGGGCCGAAAATGAGCAGTTCTTC.

This clonotype was counted ten times or more. This chain links TRBV6-5 with TRBJ1-1; 8 positions match TRBD1. CDR3 length equals 14 residues. V dropped 5 bases and J dropped 2; count of bases not matched to a gene: 4. Germline V gene sequence: CDR1 MNHEY, CDR2 SVGAGI. As DNA, the CDR3 is TGTGCCAGCAGTCGGACAGGGAGCAACACTGAAGCTTTCTTT. As protein: CASSRTGSNTEAFF.

Many counts were recorded for this clonotype. V gene TRBV10-2 combines with J gene TRBJ2-3, with TRBD1 matching over 9 bases. Trimming took 6 bases from V and 3 from J; bases not matched to a gene: 7. This CDR3 is 15 amino acids long. Germline CDR1 and CDR2: WSHSY and SAAADI. DNA for the CDR3: TGCGCCAGCAGCGACAGGGGGAGTGAGACAGATACGCAGTATTTT. It is translated as CASSDRGSETDTQYF.

This clonotype was seen at least ten times. The chain joins TRBV3-1 to TRBJ1-1; 7 bases fit TRBD1. V shed 1 base and J 6 bases; nucleotides not matched to a gene: 2. This CDR3 contains 13 residues. Per the germline V gene, CDR1 is LGHDT and CDR2 is YNNKEL (reference sequence). CDR3: CASSQAGQPEAFF. CDR3 sequence (DNA): TGTGCCAGCAGCCAAGCGGGACAGCCTGAAGCTTTCTTT. The full variable domain, its missing parts supplied by reference TRBV3-1 and TRBJ1-1, is DTAVSQTPKYLVTQMGNDKSIKCEQNLGHDTMYWYKQDSKKFLKIMFSYNNKELIINETVPNRFSPKSPDKAHLNLHINSLELGDSAVYFCASSQAGQPEAFFGQGTRLTVV.

Here the CDR3 DNA reads TGTGCCAGCAGCTTGGATGGGACGGACTCCGGGGAGCTGTTTTTT. This sequence encodes CASSLDGTDSGELFF. V usage is TRBV5-6 and J usage is TRBJ2-2, with D tentatively TRBD1 or TRBD2 (5 bases each). V was cut by 0 bases and J by 6 bases, with 12 bases left in between. Looked up from germline, CDR1 is SGHDT and CDR2 is YYEEEE. The CDR3 spans 15 residues.

This clonotype was recorded at least ten times. The CDR3 here is CASSYAGENSSPLHF. The CDR3 DNA reads TGTGCCAGCAGTTACGCAGGGGAAAATAGTTCACCCCTCCACTTT. V is TRBV6-5 and J is TRBJ1-6; a weak D match, TRBD1 (6 bases). The length of the CDR3 is 15 residues. Germline-derived CDR1 and CDR2 are MNHEY and SVGAGI. V lost 2 bases, J lost 9 bases, and 14 bases lay in between.

Of note for this clonotype: A much larger clone is a single base away; this may be a read error. This rearrangement joins TRBV11-2 to TRBJ1-2; 9 bases are shared with TRBD1. From germline, CDR1 is SGHAT and CDR2 FQNNGV. CDR3 size: 16 residues. CDR3 sequence (DNA): TGTGCCAGCAGAAAACCGGGACAGGGTTCTAACTATGGCGACACCTTC. Translating it yields CASRKPGQGSNYGDTF. Complete variable domain (other parts from reference TRBV11-2 and TRBJ1-2): EAGVAQSPRYKIIEKRQSVAFWCNPISGHATLYWYQQILGQGPKLLIQFQNNGVVDDSQLPKDRFSAERLKGVDSTLKIQPAKLEDSAVYLCASRKPGQGSNYGDTFGSGTRLTVV.

This clonotype occurred a few times. The rearrangement uses TRBV10-3 and TRBJ1-1; 7 bases agree with TRBD1. CDR1 is ENHRY and CDR2 is SYGVKD in the germline V gene. The CDR3 sequence is 15 residues long. V shed 0 bases and J 6 bases; nucleotides not matched to a gene: 7. This chain's CDR3 is CAISESGGGAAEAFF. DNA for the CDR3: TGTGCCATCAGTGAGTCGGGAGGGGGCGCGGCTGAAGCTTTCTTT.

This clonotype was picked up a small number of times. V usage is TRBV7-2 and J usage is TRBJ2-3; D unclear. The V end lost 5 bases, the J end lost 0 bases, and 12 bases lay between the germline ends. Germline lookup yields CDR1 SGHTA and CDR2 FQGNSA. The CDR3 extends over 15 amino acids. CDR3 sequence: CASSPQSVSTDTQYF. The CDR3 bases are TGTGCCAGCAGCCCCCAAAGTGTGAGCACAGATACGCAGTATTTT.

The chain employs TRBV20-1 and TRBJ2-5, with a tentative D call TRBD1 (6 bases). The CDR3 loop spans 12 amino acids. Germline V CDR1 and CDR2: DFQATT, SNEGSKA (reference sequence). Trimming removed 3 bases from V and 5 bases from J, with 10 bases in between. CDR3 sequence: CSASRGVETQYF. The CDR3 coding sequence is TGCAGTGCTAGCAGGGGTGTTGAGACCCAGTACTTC.

This clonotype was detected ten times or more. The limits of the CDR3 on the DNA are not certain, so only TCRdb's listed CDR3 is given. The J gene is TRBJ1-2, the V gene TRBV2; TRBD1 is the table's D call, not checked against the DNA. The CDR3 has 15 residues if both end residues are counted. Germline values: CDR1 SNHLY, CDR2 FYNNEI. CDR3 protein: CASILDRGQLYGYTF.

A remark on this clonotype: This sequence may be a read error, since a much larger clone differs from it by one base. The chain carries TRBV5-8 and TRBJ2-7; 9 nucleotides match TRBD1. The CDR3 totals 14 residues. The V and J ends lost 7 bases and 9 bases, in that order; junction bases with no gene match: 14. Germline V gene sequence: CDR1 SGHTS, CDR2 YDEGEE. The CDR3 nucleotides are TGTGCCAGCCTCAACCGGGACAGGGTCAACGGGCAGTACTTC. This sequence encodes CASLNRDRVNGQYF. The whole variable domain, remainder taken from reference TRBV5-8 and TRBJ2-7, is EAGVTQSPTHLIKTRGQQATLRCSPISGHTSVYWYQQALGLGLQFLLWYDEGEERNRGNFPPRFSGRQFPNYSSELNVNALELEDSALYLCASLNRDRVNGQYFGPGTRLTVT.

This clonotype was seen ten or more times. The chain couples TRBV29-1 to TRBJ2-2, with D unresolved. CDR3 length equals 13 residues. The germline V and J ends were trimmed by 7 bases and 0 bases, with 9 bases remaining between them. Per germline, CDR1 SQVTM and CDR2 ANQGSEA. DNA of the CDR3: TGCAGCGCCTCAAGCGCGAACACCGGGGAGCTGTTTTTT. This encodes CSASSANTGELFF.

This clonotype was observed at least ten times. The chain is built from TRBV4-2 and TRBJ2-7; 7 bases line up with TRBD1. This CDR3 is built from 15 residues. V trimming: 0 bases; J trimming: 1 base; junction bases outside the gene matches: 3. Germline CDR1 reads LGHNA; CDR2 reads YNFKEQ. In DNA, the CDR3 is TGTGCCAGCAGCCAAGACCAGGGACAGTCCTACGAGCAGTACTTC. Its protein product is CASSQDQGQSYEQYF.

In its sample, this clonotype was seen many times. The chain's CDR3 is CSVGDVRRSDLSSYEQYF. The CDR3 DNA reads as TGCAGCGTTGGGGATGTCAGACGATCAGATCTTAGCTCCTACGAGCAGTACTTC. The chain joins TRBV29-1 to TRBJ2-7; D remains ambiguous. Germline CDR1 SQVTM, CDR2 ANQGSEA. The V end lost 4 bases, the J end lost 0 bases, and 25 bases lay between the germline ends. This CDR3 contains 18 residues.

With respect to this clonotype: A single base separates this from a much larger clone, so it may be a read error. The V call is TRBV6-1, the J call TRBJ2-1, with D maybe TRBD2 (7 bases). From germline, CDR1 is MNHNS and CDR2 SASEGT. The CDR3 spans 15 residues. The CDR3 reads CASSRGAISYNEHFF. CDR3 bases: TGTGCCAGCAGTCGGGGGGCCATCTCCTACAATGAGCACTTCTTC.